This T cell receptor (beta chain) appears in the sequencing data of a study of cytomegalovirus exposure and HLA in healthy donors. The study, taken as a whole, reports: Listed as cytomegalovirus-associated were more than 150 TCR beta chains. Subsequent analysis revealed that first-cohort TCR clusters tended to co-occur in the roughly 120 validation repertoires.

In regard to this clone: Its antigen is not known. Other DNA sequences of this sample code for an identical CDR3.

TCRdb's copy holds only in-frame clones and misses some; the assay was immunoSEQ multiplex PCR. The data contain over 100,000 clones, roughly 87% of them singletons. The sequenced sample consisted of PBMCs. The receptor was isolated from a woman between 18 and 29 years old in good health and CMV-seronegative.

CDR3 region: CASSLVGQTQETQYF. CDR3 in DNA: TGCGCCAGCAGCTTGGTGGGACAGACCCAAGAGACCCAGTACTTC. The V gene is TRBV5-1, the J gene TRBJ2-5; TRBD1 agrees at 7 bases. The CDR3 loop spans 15 amino acids. Germline V gives CDR1 SGHRS, CDR2 YFSETQ. Losses at the gene ends were 0 bases for V and 1 base for J; bases not matched to a gene: 3.